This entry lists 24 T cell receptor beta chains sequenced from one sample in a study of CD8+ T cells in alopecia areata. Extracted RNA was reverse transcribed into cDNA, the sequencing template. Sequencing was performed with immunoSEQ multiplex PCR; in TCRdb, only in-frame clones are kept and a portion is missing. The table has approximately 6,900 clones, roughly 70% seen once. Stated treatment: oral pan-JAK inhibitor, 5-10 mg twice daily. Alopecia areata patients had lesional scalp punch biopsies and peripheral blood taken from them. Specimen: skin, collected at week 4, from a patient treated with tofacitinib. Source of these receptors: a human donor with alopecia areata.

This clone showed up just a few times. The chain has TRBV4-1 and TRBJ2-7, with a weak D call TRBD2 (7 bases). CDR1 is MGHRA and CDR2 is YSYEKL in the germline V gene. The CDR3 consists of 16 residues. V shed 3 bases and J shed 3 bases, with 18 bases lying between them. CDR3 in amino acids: CASSQGGAQGFYEQYF. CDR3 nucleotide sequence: TGCGCCAGCAGCCAGGGAGGGGCCCAGGGGTTCTACGAGCAGTACTTC.

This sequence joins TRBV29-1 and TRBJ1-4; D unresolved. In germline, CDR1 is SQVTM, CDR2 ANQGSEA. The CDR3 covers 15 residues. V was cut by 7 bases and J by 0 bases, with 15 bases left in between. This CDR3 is CSATHCGATNEKLFF. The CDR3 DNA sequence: TGCAGCGCAACCCATTGCGGTGCAACTAATGAAAAACTGTTTTTT.

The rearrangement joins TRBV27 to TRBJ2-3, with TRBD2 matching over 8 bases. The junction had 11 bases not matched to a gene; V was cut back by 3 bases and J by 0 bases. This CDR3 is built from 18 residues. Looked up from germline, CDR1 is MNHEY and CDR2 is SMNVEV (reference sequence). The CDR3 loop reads CASSFLSYSGDSTDTQYF. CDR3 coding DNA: TGTGCCAGCAGTTTCCTGTCATATAGCGGGGATAGCACAGATACGCAGTATTTT.

CDR3 DNA: TGTGCCAGCAGTTATTTCAGAGATCAGCCCCAGCATTTT. Its translation: CASSYFRDQPQHF. This sequence joins TRBV6-5 and TRBJ1-5; D is uncertain. V was cut by 3 bases and J by 5 bases, with 8 bases left in between. This CDR3 spans 13 amino acids. CDR1 MNHEY and CDR2 SVGAGI come from the germline V gene.

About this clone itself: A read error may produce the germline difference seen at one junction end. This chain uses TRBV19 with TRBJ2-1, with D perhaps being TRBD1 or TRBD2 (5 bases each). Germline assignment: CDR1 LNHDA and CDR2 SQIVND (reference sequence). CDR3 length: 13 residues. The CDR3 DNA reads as TGTGCCAGTAGTGGGACGGTCTATAGTGAGCAGCTCTTC. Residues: CASSGTVYSEQLF.

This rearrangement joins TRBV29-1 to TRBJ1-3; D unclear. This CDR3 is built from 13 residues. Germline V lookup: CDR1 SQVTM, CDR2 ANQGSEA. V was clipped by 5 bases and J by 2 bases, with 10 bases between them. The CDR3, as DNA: TGCAGCGTTCAAACACCCCCTGGAAACACCATATATTTT. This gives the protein CSVQTPPGNTIYF.

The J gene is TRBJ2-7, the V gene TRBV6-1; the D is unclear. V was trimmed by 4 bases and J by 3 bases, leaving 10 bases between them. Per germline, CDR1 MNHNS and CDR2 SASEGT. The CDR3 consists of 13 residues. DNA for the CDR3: TGTGCCAGCAGTGTTACAGCCCACTACGAGCAGTACTTC. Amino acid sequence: CASSVTAHYEQYF.

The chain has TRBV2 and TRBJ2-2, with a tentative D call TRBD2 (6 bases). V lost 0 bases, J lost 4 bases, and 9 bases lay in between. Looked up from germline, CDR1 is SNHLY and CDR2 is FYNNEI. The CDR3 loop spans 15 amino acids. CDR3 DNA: TGTGCCAGCAGTGAAGCGGGGGGACGCACCGGGGAGCTGTTTTTT. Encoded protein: CASSEAGGRTGELFF.

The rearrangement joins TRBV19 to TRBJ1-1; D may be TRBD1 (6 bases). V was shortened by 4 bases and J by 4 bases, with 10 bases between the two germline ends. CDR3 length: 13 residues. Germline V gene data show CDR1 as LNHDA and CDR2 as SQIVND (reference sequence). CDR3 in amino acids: CASSKQGFTEAFF. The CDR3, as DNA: TGTGCCAGTAGTAAACAGGGCTTCACTGAAGCTTTCTTT.

The CDR3 nucleotides are TGTGCTAGTGGCCTTGGAGGCGGGAGGGAGACCCAGTACTTC. Translated: CASGLGGGRETQYF. The rearrangement links TRBV12-5 to TRBJ2-5; 8 positions match TRBD2. V lost 6 bases to trimming and J lost 5 bases; unmatched junction nucleotides: 8. This CDR3 is 14 amino acids long. Germline CDR1 is LGHNT and CDR2 is FRNRAP.

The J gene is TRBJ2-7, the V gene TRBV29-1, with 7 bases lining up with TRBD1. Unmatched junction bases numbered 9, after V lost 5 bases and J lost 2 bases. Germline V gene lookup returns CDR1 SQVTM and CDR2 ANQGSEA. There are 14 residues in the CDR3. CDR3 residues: CSVRGQEKTYEQYF. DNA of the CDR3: TGCAGCGTTCGCGGACAGGAGAAAACCTACGAGCAGTACTTC.

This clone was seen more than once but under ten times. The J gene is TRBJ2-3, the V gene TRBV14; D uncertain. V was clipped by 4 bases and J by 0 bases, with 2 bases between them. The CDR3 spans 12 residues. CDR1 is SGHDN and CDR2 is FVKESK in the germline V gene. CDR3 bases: TGTGCCAGCAGCCCCAGCACAGATACGCAGTATTTT. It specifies CASSPSTDTQYF.

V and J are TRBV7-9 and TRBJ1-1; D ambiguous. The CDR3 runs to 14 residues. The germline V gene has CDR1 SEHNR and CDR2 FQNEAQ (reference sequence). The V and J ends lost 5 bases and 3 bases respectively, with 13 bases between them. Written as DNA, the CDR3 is TGTGCCAGCAGCGATGAGAGCTGGGACACTGAAGCTTTCTTT. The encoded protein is CASSDESWDTEAFF.

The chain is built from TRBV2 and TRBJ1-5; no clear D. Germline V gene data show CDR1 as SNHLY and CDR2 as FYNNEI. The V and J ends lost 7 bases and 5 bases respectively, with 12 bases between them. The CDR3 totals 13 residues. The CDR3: CASNDIGDQPQHF. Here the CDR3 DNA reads TGTGCCAGCAATGATATTGGAGATCAGCCCCAGCATTTT.

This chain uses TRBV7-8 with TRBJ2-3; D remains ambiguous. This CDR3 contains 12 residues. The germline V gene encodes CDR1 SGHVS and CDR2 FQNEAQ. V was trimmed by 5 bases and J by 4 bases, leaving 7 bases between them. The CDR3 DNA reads TGTGCCAGCAGCCCACCGTCAGATACGCAGTATTTT. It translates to CASSPPSDTQYF.

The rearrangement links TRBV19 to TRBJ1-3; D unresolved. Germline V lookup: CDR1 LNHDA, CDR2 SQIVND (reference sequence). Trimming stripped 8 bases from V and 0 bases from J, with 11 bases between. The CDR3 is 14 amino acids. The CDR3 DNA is TGTGCCAGTTCTGTACGGATCTCTGGAAACACCATATATTTT. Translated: CASSVRISGNTIYF. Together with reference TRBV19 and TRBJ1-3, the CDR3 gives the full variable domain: DGGITQSPKYLFRKEGQNVTLSCEQNLNHDAMYWYRQDPGQGLRLIYYSQIVNDFQKGDIAEGYSVSREKKESFPLTVTSAQKNPTAFYLCASSVRISGNTIYFGEGSWLTVV.

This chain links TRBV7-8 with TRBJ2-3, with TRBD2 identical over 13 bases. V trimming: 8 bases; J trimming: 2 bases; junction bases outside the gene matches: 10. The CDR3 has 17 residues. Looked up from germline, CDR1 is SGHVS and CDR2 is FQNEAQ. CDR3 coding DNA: TGTGCCAGCGGTTGGACTAGCGGGAGAGCCCACACAGATACGCAGTATTTT. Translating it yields CASGWTSGRAHTDTQYF.

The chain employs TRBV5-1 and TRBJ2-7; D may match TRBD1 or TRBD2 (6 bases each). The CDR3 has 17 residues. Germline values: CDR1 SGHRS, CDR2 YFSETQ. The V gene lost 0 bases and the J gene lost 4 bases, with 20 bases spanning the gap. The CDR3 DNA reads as TGCGCCAGCAGCTTGGGGCGGGACACCGTTTCCCATTACGAGCAGTACTTC. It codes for CASSLGRDTVSHYEQYF.

The chain's CDR3 is CSVEDPGTEAFF. In DNA form, the CDR3 reads TGCAGCGTTGAAGATCCCGGGACAGAAGCTTTCTTT. The J gene is TRBJ1-1, the V gene TRBV29-1; D is possibly TRBD1 (6 bases). In germline, CDR1 is SQVTM, CDR2 ANQGSEA. This CDR3 is 12 amino acids long. Trimming took 0 bases from V and 8 from J, leaving 10 bases between them.

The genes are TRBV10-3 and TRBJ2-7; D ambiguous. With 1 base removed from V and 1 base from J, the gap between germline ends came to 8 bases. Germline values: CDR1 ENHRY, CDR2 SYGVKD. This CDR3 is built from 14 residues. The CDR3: CAISEYPSSYEQYF. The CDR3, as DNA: TGTGCCATCAGTGAGTACCCATCATCCTACGAGCAGTACTTC.

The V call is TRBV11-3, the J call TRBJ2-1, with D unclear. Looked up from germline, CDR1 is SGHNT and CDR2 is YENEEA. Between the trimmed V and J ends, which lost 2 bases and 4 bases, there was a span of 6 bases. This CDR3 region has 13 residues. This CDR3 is CASSLRDYNEQFF. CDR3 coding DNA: TGTGCCAGCAGCTTAAGGGATTACAATGAGCAGTTCTTC.

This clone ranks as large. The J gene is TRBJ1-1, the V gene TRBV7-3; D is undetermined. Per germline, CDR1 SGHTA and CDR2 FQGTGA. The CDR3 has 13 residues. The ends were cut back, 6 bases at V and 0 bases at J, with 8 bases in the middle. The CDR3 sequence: CASSRFLNTEAFF. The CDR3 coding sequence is TGTGCCAGCAGTCGCTTTTTGAACACTGAAGCTTTCTTT.

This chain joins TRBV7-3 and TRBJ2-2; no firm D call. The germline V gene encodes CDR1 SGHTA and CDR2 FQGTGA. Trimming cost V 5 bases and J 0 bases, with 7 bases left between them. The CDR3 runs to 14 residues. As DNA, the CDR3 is TGTGCCAGCAGCCCCCAGCCGAACACCGGGGAGCTGTTTTTT. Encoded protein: CASSPQPNTGELFF.

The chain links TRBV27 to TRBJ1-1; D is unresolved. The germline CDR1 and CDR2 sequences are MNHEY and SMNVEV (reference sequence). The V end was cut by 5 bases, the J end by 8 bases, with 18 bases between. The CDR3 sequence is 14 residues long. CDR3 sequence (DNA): TGTGCCAGCAGTCCCTGGGAGAGACGACGGGAAGCTTTCTTT. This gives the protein CASSPWERRREAFF.